Below are 12 T cell receptor beta chains sequenced from a single sample in a study of shared clonotypes between healthy human individuals. Using immunoSEQ multiplex PCR, the repertoire was profiled, and TCRdb retains in-frame clones only, with some absent. The sample includes more than 550,000 clones, 90% seen only once; the top ten take 34%. Sequencing was done on a sample of memory CD8+ T cells from PBMCs. Indicated subset: CD45RO+ cells pooled with CCR7-negative TemRA cells. These receptors originate from a man aged 18-30 years in good health. Some clones in this sample may be carry-over from other donors' samples.

The chain links TRBV7-9 to TRBJ2-2; no firm D call. Germline V gene data show CDR1 as SEHNR and CDR2 as FQNEAQ (reference sequence). The CDR3 loop spans 14 amino acids. Trimming cost V 1 base and J 6 bases, with 9 bases left between them. For the CDR3, the DNA is TGTGCCAGCAGCTTAGTCTTGACGTCCGGGGAGCTGTTTTTT. It encodes CASSLVLTSGELFF.

The rearrangement uses TRBV4-1 and TRBJ1-1; unclear D gene. The CDR3 runs 11 residues. CDR1 and CDR2 (germline): MGHRA, YSYEKL. Trimming stripped 5 bases from V and 2 bases from J, with 3 bases between. CDR3 protein: CASSFNTEAFF. The CDR3 nucleotides are TGCGCCAGCAGCTTTAACACTGAAGCTTTCTTT.

V is TRBV11-2 and J is TRBJ2-7; 12 nucleotides align to TRBD2. The CDR3 is 16 residues long. Germline CDR1 SGHAT, CDR2 FQNNGV. V lost 7 bases, J lost 6 bases, and 13 bases stayed unmatched. The CDR3 spells CASIPYPSGRAGEQYF. The CDR3 DNA follows: TGTGCCAGCATTCCCTATCCTAGCGGGAGGGCCGGCGAGCAGTACTTC.

The chain combines TRBV5-6 with TRBJ2-7; D gene uncertain. The CDR3 covers 12 residues. V lost 7 bases and J lost 6, with 14 bases in between. Germline loops: CDR1 SGHDT, CDR2 YYEEEE. CDR3 DNA: TGTGCCAGCTCCTGGGTCGGCAGCGAGCAGTACTTC. Residues: CASSWVGSEQYF.

The rearrangement uses TRBV6-6 and TRBJ1-4; 11 positions match TRBD1. The J segment lost 8 bases and the V segment lost 2 bases, leaving 4 bases of the junction unmatched. The V gene's germline CDR1 is MNHNY and CDR2 SVGAGI (reference sequence). The CDR3 loop spans 15 amino acids. This chain's CDR3 is CASSYRTGGAEKLFF. The CDR3, as DNA: TGTGCCAGCAGTTACCGGACAGGGGGCGCGGAAAAACTGTTTTTT.

As to this clone: A far larger clone is one base from this, pointing to a likely read error. The chain uses TRBV5-6 and TRBJ2-5; no definite D call. V was trimmed by 2 bases and J by 5 bases, leaving 7 bases between them. The CDR3 covers 12 residues. CDR1 SGHDT and CDR2 YYEEEE come from the germline V gene. The CDR3 DNA reads as TGTGCCAGCAGCTTACTCCGGGAGACCCAGTACTTC. Protein sequence: CASSLLRETQYF.

The chain joins TRBV5-1 to TRBJ2-5; 12 bases are shared with TRBD2. This CDR3 is built from 18 residues. V shed 4 bases and J 0 bases; nucleotides not matched to a gene: 10. Looked up from germline, CDR1 is SGHRS and CDR2 is YFSETQ. The CDR3 DNA sequence: TGCGCCAGCAGCAGGATGACGCGGACTAGCGGGAACCAAGAGACCCAGTACTTC. Its protein product is CASSRMTRTSGNQETQYF. The full variable domain, in which reference TRBV5-1 and TRBJ2-5 provide the parts outside the CDR3, is KAGVTQTPRYLIKTRGQQVTLSCSPISGHRSVSWYQQTPGQGLQFLFEYFSETQRNKGNFPGRFSGRQFSNSRSEMNVSTLELGDSALYLCASSRMTRTSGNQETQYFGPGTRLLVL.

The genes are TRBV27 and TRBJ2-2; D gene ambiguous. The CDR3 has 14 amino acids. Trimming took off 3 bases at V and 1 base at J, with 6 bases between the two ends. Germline loops: CDR1 MNHEY, CDR2 SMNVEV (reference sequence). The CDR3 loop is CASSFTRNTGELFF. The DNA of the CDR3 is TGTGCCAGCAGTTTCACTCGGAACACCGGGGAGCTGTTTTTT.

This clone was observed a few times. The chain is built from TRBV29-1 and TRBJ1-1; D may be TRBD1 (5 bases). CDR3 length equals 13 residues. The ends were cut back, 8 bases at V and 9 bases at J, with 22 bases in the middle. Germline-derived CDR1 and CDR2 are SQVTM and ANQGSEA. The CDR3 sequence: CSCPGSPTGQAFF. Written as DNA, the CDR3 is TGCAGCTGTCCAGGGAGCCCCACGGGGCAAGCTTTCTTT.

V and J are TRBV11-3 and TRBJ2-3; tentatively, D is TRBD2 (5 bases). CDR3 length equals 18 residues. CDR1 SGHNT and CDR2 YENEEA come from the germline V gene. Between the trimmed V and J ends, which lost 0 bases and 1 base, there was a span of 17 bases. The chain's CDR3 is CASSLDGGLERGTDTQYF. The CDR3 region has the DNA TGTGCCAGCAGCTTAGACGGCGGACTTGAACGGGGCACAGATACGCAGTATTTT.

CDR3 in amino acids: CASSSDIINQPQHF. CDR3 nucleotides: TGTGCCAGCAGCTCTGACATTATCAATCAGCCCCAGCATTTT. This chain links TRBV7-8 with TRBJ1-5; D not resolved. This CDR3 has 14 amino acids. Trimming left V 4 bases short and J 3 bases short, with 10 bases between. From germline, CDR1 is SGHVS and CDR2 FQNEAQ.

The DNA of the CDR3 is TGTGCCACCAGCAGAGATTTGGGCGACTACGAGCAGTACTTC. The encoded protein is CATSRDLGDYEQYF. This chain connects TRBV15 to TRBJ2-7, with D unclear. The CDR3 length is 14 residues. The V end was cut by 0 bases, the J end by 3 bases, with 9 bases between. Germline CDR1 reads LNHNV; CDR2 reads YYDKDF (reference sequence).